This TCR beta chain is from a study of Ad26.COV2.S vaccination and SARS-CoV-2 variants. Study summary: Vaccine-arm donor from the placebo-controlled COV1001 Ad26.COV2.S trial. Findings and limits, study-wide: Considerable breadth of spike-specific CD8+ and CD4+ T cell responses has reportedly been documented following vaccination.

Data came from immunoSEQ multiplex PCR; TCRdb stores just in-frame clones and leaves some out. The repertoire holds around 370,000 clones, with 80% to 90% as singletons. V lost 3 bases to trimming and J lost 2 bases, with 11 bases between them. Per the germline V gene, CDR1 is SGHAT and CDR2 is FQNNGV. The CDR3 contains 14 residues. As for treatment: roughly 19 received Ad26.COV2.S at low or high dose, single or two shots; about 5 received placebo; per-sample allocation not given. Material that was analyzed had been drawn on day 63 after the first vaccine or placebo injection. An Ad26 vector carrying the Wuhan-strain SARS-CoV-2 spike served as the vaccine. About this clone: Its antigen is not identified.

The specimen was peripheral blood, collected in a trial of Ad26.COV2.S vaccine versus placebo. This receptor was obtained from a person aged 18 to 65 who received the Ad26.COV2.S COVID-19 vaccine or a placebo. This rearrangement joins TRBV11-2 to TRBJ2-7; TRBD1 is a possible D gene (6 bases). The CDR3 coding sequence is TGTGCCAGCAGCTTTACCAGGGGTGCCTACGAGCAGTACTTC. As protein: CASSFTRGAYEQYF.